This T cell receptor (beta chain) was recovered during a study of type 1 regulatory T cells. Whole-study context: This in vitro CD4 product, T-allo10, is enriched for Tr1 cells and alloantigen-specific.

Trimming cost V 6 bases and J 6 bases, with 15 bases left between them. Looked up from germline, CDR1 is DFQATT and CDR2 is SNEGSKA (reference sequence). This CDR3 is built from 12 residues. TCRdb processed the reads anew with MiXCR; each CDR3 protein has one entry. The table lists approximately 20,000 distinct CDR3 sequences, about 9.4% of them singletons, with approximately 2.5% in the top ten. Specimen: CD4+ T cells, either the whole sample or a sorted fraction (not recorded which). The origin of this receptor is a human donor in good health. The gene calls are TRBV20-1 and TRBJ2-7, with a tentative D call TRBD1 (7 bases). The CDR3 DNA reads TGCAGTGCCCAGGGGGGTGACTCCGAGCAGTACTTC. It translates to CSAQGGDSEQYF.